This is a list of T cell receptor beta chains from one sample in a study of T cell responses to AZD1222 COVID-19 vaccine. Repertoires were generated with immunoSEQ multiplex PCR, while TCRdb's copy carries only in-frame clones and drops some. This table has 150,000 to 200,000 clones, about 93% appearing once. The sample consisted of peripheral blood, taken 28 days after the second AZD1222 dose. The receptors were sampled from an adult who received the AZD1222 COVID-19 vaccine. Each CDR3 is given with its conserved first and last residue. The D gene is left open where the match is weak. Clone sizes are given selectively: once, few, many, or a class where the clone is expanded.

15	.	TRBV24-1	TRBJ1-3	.	TGTGCCACCAGTGATAACAGGGTGTTCGGAAACACCATATATTTT	CATSDNRVFGNTIYF
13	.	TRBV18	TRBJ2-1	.	TGTGCCAGCTCACCACGGCTAACTAATGAGCAGTTCTTC	CASSPRLTNEQFF
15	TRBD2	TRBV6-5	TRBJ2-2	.	TGTGCCACCAAACTAGCGGGGGGGCCGATCGGGGAGCTGTTTTTT	CATKLAGGPIGELFF
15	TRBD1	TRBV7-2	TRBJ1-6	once	TGTGCCAGCAGGAAAGACAGGGGCAATAATTCACCCCTCCACTTT	CASRKDRGNNSPLHF
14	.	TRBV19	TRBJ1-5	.	TGTGCCAGTAGTATAGGTTCAAGGGGTCAGCCCCAGCATTTT	CASSIGSRGQPQHF
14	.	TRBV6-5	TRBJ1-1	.	TGTGCCAGCCTAAGGGGGAATGGAAACACTGAAGCTTTCTTT	CASLRGNGNTEAFF
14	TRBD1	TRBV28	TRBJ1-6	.	TGTGCCAGCAGTTTCGGACAGGTGACTTCACCCCTCCACTTT	CASSFGQVTSPLHF
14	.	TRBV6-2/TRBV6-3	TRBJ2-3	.	TGTGCCAGCAGCTGGCGCGGGGGCACAGATACGCAGTATTTT	CASSWRGGTDTQYF
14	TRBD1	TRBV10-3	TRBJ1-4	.	TGTGCCACCGGAGAGGGACAGACTAATGAAAAACTGTTTTTT	CATGEGQTNEKLFF
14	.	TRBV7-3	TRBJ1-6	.	TGTGCCAGCAGCTCCGACAGATATAATTCACCCCTCCACTTT	CASSSDRYNSPLHF
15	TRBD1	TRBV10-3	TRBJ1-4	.	TGTGCCATCAGTGAGTCTCTAGGGGGCGGTGAAAAACTGTTTTTT	CAISESLGGGEKLFF
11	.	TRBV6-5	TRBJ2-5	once	TGTGCCAGCACCCAAGGGGGGACCCAGTACTTC	CASTQGGTQYF
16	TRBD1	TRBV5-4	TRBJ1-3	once	TGTGCCAGCAGCCCGGGGGGACAGGGAGGCGGAAACACCATATATTTT	CASSPGGQGGGNTIYF
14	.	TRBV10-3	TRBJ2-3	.	TGTGCCATCAGTGCGGGGGGCCGCACAGATACGCAGTATTTT	CAISAGGRTDTQYF
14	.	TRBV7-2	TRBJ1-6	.	TGTGCCAGCAGCTTAGCTCAGGGTAATTCACCCCTCCACTTT	CASSLAQGNSPLHF
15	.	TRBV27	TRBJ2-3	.	TGTGCCAGCAGTCGCCAGATCGAACGCACAGATACGCAGTATTTT	CASSRQIERTDTQYF
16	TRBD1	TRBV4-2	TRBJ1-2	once	TGTGCCAGCAGCCCAGGGACAGGGGTTGGGAACTATGGCTACACCTTC	CASSPGTGVGNYGYTF
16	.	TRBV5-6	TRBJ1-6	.	TGTGCCAGCAGCGGGAGGATATGGGGCTATAATTCACCCCTCCACTTT	CASSGRIWGYNSPLHF
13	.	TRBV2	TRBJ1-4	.	TGTGCCAGCAGTCTAGGGGAGGGTGAAAAACTGTTTTTT	CASSLGEGEKLFF
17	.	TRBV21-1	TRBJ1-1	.	TGTGCCAGCAGCAAAGCTCGGGACAATCCTATGAACACTGAAGCTTTCTTT	CASSKARDNPMNTEAFF
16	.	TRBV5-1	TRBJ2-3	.	TGCGCCAGCAGCGAACTCACTAGCCTGGCAGGGGATACGCAGTATTTT	CASSELTSLAGDTQYF
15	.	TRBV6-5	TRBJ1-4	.	TGTGCCAGCAGGCAGGACAGCCCGTCGACTGAAAAACTGTTTTTT	CASRQDSPSTEKLFF
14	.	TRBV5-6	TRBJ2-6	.	TGTGCCAGCAGCCTACAATCGGGGGCCAACGTCCTGACTTTC	CASSLQSGANVLTF
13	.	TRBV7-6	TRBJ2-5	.	TGTGCCAGCAGCTTAGCGAGGCGAGAGACCCAGTACTTC	CASSLARRETQYF
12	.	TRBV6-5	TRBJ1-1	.	TGTGCCAGCAGTCGCCGGGACACTGAAGCTTTCTTT	CASSRRDTEAFF
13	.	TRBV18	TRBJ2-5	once	TGTGCCAGCTCACCGCAAACCCAAGAGACCCAGTACTTC	CASSPQTQETQYF
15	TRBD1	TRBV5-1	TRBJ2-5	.	TGCGCCAGCAGCCCGGGGACAGGGGGCAAAGAGACCCAGTACTTC	CASSPGTGGKETQYF
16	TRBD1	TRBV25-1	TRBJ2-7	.	TGTGCCAGCAGTGAGTCGACAGGGACGGGACGATACGAGCAGTACTTC	CASSESTGTGRYEQYF
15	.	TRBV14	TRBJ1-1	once	TGTGCCAGCAGCCATCCGGAGGGCATGAACACTGAAGCTTTCTTT	CASSHPEGMNTEAFF
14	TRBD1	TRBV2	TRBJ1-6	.	TGTGCCAGCGACCGGGGACAGGGAAATTCACCCCTCCACTTT	CASDRGQGNSPLHF
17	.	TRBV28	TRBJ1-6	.	TGTGCCAGCAGTCCCCCCGGGACCCTCGGGGGTAATTCACCCCTCCACTTT	CASSPPGTLGGNSPLHF
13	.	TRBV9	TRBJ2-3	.	TGTGCCAGCAGCGACGACTACACAGATACGCAGTATTTT	CASSDDYTDTQYF
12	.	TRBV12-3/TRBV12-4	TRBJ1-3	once	TGTGCCAGCAGTCCCAGTGGAAACACCATATATTTT	CASSPSGNTIYF
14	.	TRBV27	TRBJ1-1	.	TGTGCCAGCAGTTTCTCCCCGGCGGGCACTGAAGCTTTCTTT	CASSFSPAGTEAFF
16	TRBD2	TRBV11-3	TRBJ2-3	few	TGTGCCAGCAGCTCCGGACTAGCGGGAGGGCCAGATACGCAGTATTTT	CASSSGLAGGPDTQYF
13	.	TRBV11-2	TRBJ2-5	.	TGTGCCAGCAGCTTGGGGGGGGCCGAGACCCAGTACTTC	CASSLGGAETQYF
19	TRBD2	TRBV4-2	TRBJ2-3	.	TGTGCCAGCAGCCAAGAAACTAGCGGGAGAGGTGCTAGCACAGATACGCAGTATTTT	CASSQETSGRGASTDTQYF
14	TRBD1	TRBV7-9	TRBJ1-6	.	TGTGCCAGCAGCCCCGGGACAGCCAATTCACCCCTCCACTTT	CASSPGTANSPLHF
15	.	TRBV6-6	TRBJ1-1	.	TGTGCCAGCAGTTCCGGGCCAACAGCGTGGACTGAAGCTTTCTTT	CASSSGPTAWTEAFF
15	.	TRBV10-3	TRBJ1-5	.	TGTGCCATCAGTGAGTCGGGTTTTAGCAATCAGCCCCAGCATTTT	CAISESGFSNQPQHF
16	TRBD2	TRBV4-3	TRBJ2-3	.	TGCGCCAGCAGCCGGAACCCGACTAGCAGCGCAGATACGCAGTATTTT	CASSRNPTSSADTQYF
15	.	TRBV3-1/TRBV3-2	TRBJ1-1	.	TGTGCCAGCAGCCAAGATAGTGGGGGCGGTTCTGAAGCTTTCTTT	CASSQDSGGGSEAFF
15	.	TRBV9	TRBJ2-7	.	TGTGCCAGCAGCAGTGGACAATCCGCGGCCCACGAGCAGTACTTC	CASSSGQSAAHEQYF
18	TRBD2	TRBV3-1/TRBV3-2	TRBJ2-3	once	TGTGCCAGCAGCCAAGATCGGGGACTAGCGGGGCAGACAGATACGCAGTATTTT	CASSQDRGLAGQTDTQYF
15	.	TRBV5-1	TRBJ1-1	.	TGCGCCAGCAGATGGGAGGGTTCGGTAAACACTGAAGCTTTCTTT	CASRWEGSVNTEAFF
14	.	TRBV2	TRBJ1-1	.	TGTGCCAGCAGTGACCCCCGGGGGGGAACTGAAGCTTTCTTT	CASSDPRGGTEAFF
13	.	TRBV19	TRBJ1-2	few	TGTGCCAGTAGTATAGGGGGCGAATATGGCTACACCTTC	CASSIGGEYGYTF
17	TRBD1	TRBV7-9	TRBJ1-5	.	TGTGCCAGCAGCCCTGGCGGGGGGAGGGACAGGGCTCAGCCCCAGCATTTT	CASSPGGGRDRAQPQHF
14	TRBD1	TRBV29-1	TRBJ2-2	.	TGCAGCGTTAACAGGGGGCGAAGCACCGGGGAGCTGTTTTTT	CSVNRGRSTGELFF
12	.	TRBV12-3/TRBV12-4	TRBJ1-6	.	TGTGCCAGCAGTTTAGAGAATTCACCCCTCCACTTT	CASSLENSPLHF
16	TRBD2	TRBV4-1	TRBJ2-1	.	TGCGCCAGCAGCCATCCTAGCGGGGGCTCCTACAATGAGCAGTTCTTC	CASSHPSGGSYNEQFF
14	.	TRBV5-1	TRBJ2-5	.	TGCGCCAGCAGCAGACAGACAGGAGAAGAGACCCAGTACTTC	CASSRQTGEETQYF